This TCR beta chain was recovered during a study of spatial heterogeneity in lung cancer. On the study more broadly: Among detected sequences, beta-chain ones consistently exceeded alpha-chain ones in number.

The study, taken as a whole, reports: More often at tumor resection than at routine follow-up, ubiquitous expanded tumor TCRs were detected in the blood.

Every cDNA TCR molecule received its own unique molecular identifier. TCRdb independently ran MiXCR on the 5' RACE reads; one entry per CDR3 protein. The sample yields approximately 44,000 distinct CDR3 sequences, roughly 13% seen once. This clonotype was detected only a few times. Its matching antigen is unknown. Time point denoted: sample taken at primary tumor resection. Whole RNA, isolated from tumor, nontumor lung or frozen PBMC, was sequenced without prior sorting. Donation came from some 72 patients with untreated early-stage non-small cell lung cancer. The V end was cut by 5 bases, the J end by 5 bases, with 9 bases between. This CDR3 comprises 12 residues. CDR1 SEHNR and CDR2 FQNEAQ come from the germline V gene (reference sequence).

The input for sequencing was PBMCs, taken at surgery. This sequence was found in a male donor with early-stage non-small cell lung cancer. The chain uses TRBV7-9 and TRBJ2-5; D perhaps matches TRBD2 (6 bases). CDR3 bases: TGTGCCAGCAGCCGGACTAAGGAGACCCAGTACTTC. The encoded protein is CASSRTKETQYF.